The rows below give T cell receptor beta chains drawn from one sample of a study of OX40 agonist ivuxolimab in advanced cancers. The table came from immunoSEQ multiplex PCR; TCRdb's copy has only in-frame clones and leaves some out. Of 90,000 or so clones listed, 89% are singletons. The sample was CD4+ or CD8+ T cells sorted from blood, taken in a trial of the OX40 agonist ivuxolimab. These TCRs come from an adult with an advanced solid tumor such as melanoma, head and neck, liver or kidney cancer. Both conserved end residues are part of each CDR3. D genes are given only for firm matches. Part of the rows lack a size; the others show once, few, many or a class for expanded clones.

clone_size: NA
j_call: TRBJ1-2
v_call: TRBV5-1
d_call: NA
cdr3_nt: TGCGCCAGCAGCTTGGATGAGGGGAACTATGGCTACACCTTC
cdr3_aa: CASSLDEGNYGYTF

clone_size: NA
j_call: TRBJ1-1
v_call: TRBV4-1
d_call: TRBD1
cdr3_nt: TGCGCCAGCAGCCAAGAGGCAGGGGGCGAGAGCACTGAAGCTTTCTTT
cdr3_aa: CASSQEAGGESTEAFF

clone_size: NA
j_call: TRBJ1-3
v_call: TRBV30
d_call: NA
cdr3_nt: TGTGCCTGGAGTGTAGTGGAGTTCATCTCTGGAAACACCATATATTTT
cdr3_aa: CAWSVVEFISGNTIYF

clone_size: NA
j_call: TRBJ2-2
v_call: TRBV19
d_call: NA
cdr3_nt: TGTGCCTGCTCCATCGGGACAACGAACACCGGGGAGCTGTTTTTT
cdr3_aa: CACSIGTTNTGELFF

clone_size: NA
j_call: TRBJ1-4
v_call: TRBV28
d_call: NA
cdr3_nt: TGTGCCAGCATGGGGGAAGGGGCGAAGAAACTGTTTTTT
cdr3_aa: CASMGEGAKKLFF

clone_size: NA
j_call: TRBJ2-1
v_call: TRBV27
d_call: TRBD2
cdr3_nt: TGTGCCAGCAGTTTGTCTAGCGGGAGCTACAATGAGCAGTTCTTC
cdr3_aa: CASSLSSGSYNEQFF

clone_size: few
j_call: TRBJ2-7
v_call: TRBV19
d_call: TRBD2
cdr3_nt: TGTGCCAGTAGTATCGGACTAGCCTACGAGCAGTACTTC
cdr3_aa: CASSIGLAYEQYF

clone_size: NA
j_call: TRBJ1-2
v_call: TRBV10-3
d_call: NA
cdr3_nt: TGTGCCATCATGGTTCCCCTAAGCGATGGCTACACCTTC
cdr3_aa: CAIMVPLSDGYTF

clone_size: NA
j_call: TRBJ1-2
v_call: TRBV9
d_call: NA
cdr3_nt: TGTGCCAGCAGCGTTACCGGTAGTTATGGCTACACCTTC
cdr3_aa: CASSVTGSYGYTF

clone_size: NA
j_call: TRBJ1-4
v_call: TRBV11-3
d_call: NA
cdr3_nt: TGTGCCAGCAGCTTAGGGATCAAGCTCCTCAATGGAACTAATGAAAAACTGTTTTTT
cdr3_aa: CASSLGIKLLNGTNEKLFF

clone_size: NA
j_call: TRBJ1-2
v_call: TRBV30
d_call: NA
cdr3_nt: TGTGCCTGGAGTCTCCCCGGACAAGTTAACTATGGCTACACCTTC
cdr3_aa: CAWSLPGQVNYGYTF

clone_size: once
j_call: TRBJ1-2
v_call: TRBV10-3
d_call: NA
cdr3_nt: TGTGCCATCAGTAAAGGGACCTTGGAATATGGCTACACCTTC
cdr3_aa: CAISKGTLEYGYTF

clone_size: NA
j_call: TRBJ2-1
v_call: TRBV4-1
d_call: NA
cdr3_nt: TGCGCCAGCAGCCAAGGGGACTACAATGAGCAGTTCTTC
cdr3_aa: CASSQGDYNEQFF

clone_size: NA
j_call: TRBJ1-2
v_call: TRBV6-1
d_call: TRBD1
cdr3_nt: TGTGCCAGTAGGGGGCTCTATGGCTACACCTTC
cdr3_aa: CASRGLYGYTF

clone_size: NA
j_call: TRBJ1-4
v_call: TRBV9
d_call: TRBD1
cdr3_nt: TGTGCCAGCGGAACAGGGGGCGCATGGGGTGAAAAACTGTTTTTT
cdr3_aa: CASGTGGAWGEKLFF

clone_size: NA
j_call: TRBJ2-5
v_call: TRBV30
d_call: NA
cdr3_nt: TGTGCCTGGACCCAAGGCAGGGTAGAGACCCAGTACTTC
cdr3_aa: CAWTQGRVETQYF